This note documents a single T cell receptor beta chain sequence. Its antigen is not known. From germline, CDR1 is WNHNN and CDR2 SYGVQD (reference sequence). V gave up 0 bases and J gave up 3 bases; unmatched junction bases: 5. The CDR3 extends over 16 amino acids. This specimen belongs to a study of T cell responses to AZD1222 COVID-19 vaccine. Notes on the study in general: Reportedly, nearly half of unique spike TCRs recognized epitopes outside B.1.351/B.1.1.7 mutations. Most donors were white British and more were female, and clonal diversity was possibly underestimated. Without day 14 samples, only post-peak T cell repertoires were studied. CD4 TCRs linked to vaccination spanned spike, dominating at 160-218 and 743-854.

Sequencing was performed with immunoSEQ multiplex PCR; in TCRdb, only in-frame clones are kept and a portion is missing. This sample has some 120,000 clones, with 75% to 95% found just once. The receptor comes from an adult who received the MenACWY meningococcal vaccine as a control. The genes are TRBV10-1 and TRBJ2-3; 8 bases are shared with TRBD2. This specimen consisted of peripheral blood, obtained 28 days after the second dose of the MenACWY control vaccine. This CDR3 is CASSESQRGLTDTQYF. Written as DNA, the CDR3 is TGCGCCAGCAGTGAGTCTCAGCGGGGGTTAACAGATACGCAGTATTTT.